This is a list of T cell receptor beta chains from one sample in a study of long-term antiretroviral therapy in people with HIV. Profiled with immunoSEQ multiplex PCR; TCRdb holds only in-frame clones, not every one. The sample has roughly 21,000 clones, roughly 84% seen once. The material sequenced was unsorted PBMCs, taken 0.2 years before starting antiretroviral therapy. All receptors derive from a man aged 18 to 35 with HIV. Each CDR3 is given with its conserved first and last residue. The order of the fields is V gene, D gene, J gene, CDR3 DNA, CDR3 protein. A D gene is named only where the DNA matches it firmly.

v_gene: TRBV6-6
d_gene: .
j_gene: TRBJ1-5
CDR3nt: TGTGCCAGCAGTTACTCGGCAGCCCAGACGCCCCAGCATTTT
CDR3aa: CASSYSAAQTPQHF

v_gene: TRBV30
d_gene: .
j_gene: TRBJ2-3
CDR3nt: TGTGCCTACGGTTGGAGCGGGCAGACCCCAGATACGCAGTATTTT
CDR3aa: CAYGWSGQTPDTQYF

v_gene: TRBV4-3
d_gene: .
j_gene: TRBJ2-3
CDR3nt: TGCGCCAGCAGCCAAGGGGGGCCCCCAGATACGCAGTATTTT
CDR3aa: CASSQGGPPDTQYF

v_gene: TRBV7-8
d_gene: TRBD1
j_gene: TRBJ1-2
CDR3nt: TGTGCCAGCAGCTTAGGTTCTGGGACAGGAGCGGGCTATGGCTACACCTTC
CDR3aa: CASSLGSGTGAGYGYTF

v_gene: TRBV6-5
d_gene: TRBD2
j_gene: TRBJ2-2
CDR3nt: TGTGCCAGCAGTTACGGGGGGGCCGGGGAGCTGTTTTTT
CDR3aa: CASSYGGAGELFF

v_gene: TRBV7-3
d_gene: .
j_gene: TRBJ2-3
CDR3nt: TGTGCCAGCAGCTTAGGGGCCTCCCGAGATACGCAGTATTTT
CDR3aa: CASSLGASRDTQYF

v_gene: TRBV6-5
d_gene: .
j_gene: TRBJ1-1
CDR3nt: TGTGCCAGCAGTTACAAACAGGGATCTCTTGTGGCTTTCTTT
CDR3aa: CASSYKQGSLVAFF

v_gene: TRBV10-3
d_gene: TRBD2
j_gene: TRBJ2-2
CDR3nt: TGTGCCATCAACGAGCGGGAGGGTTACACCGGGGAGCTGTTTTTT
CDR3aa: CAINEREGYTGELFF

v_gene: TRBV13
d_gene: .
j_gene: TRBJ1-4
CDR3nt: TGTGCCAGCAGCTCCTCCAGGGCGGCGCCCCAAAATGAAAAACTGTTTTTT
CDR3aa: CASSSSRAAPQNEKLFF

v_gene: TRBV19
d_gene: TRBD1
j_gene: TRBJ1-4
CDR3nt: TGTGCCAGTAGTATCGGCTCGACAGGGTTAAATGAAAAACTGTTTTTT
CDR3aa: CASSIGSTGLNEKLFF

v_gene: TRBV9
d_gene: TRBD1
j_gene: TRBJ1-1
CDR3nt: TGTGCCAGCAGCGCCCGGGACAGGGGCACTGAAGCTTTCTTT
CDR3aa: CASSARDRGTEAFF

v_gene: TRBV21-1
d_gene: .
j_gene: TRBJ1-2
CDR3nt: TGTGCCAGCGGCGACAGGGGTGAGCGGGACTATGGCTACACCTTC
CDR3aa: CASGDRGERDYGYTF

v_gene: TRBV13
d_gene: TRBD2
j_gene: TRBJ2-5
CDR3nt: TGTGCCAGCAGTGGGACTAGCGGGAGAAGGGAATCGGAAGAGACCCAGTACTTC
CDR3aa: CASSGTSGRRESEETQYF

v_gene: TRBV6-1
d_gene: .
j_gene: TRBJ1-1
CDR3nt: TGTGCCAGCAGTGCCTCTATACCGGAAGCTTTCTTT
CDR3aa: CASSASIPEAFF

v_gene: TRBV2
d_gene: .
j_gene: TRBJ2-1
CDR3nt: TGTGCCAGCAGGGAGGGCCGAGGACTTTACAATGAGCAGTTCTTC
CDR3aa: CASREGRGLYNEQFF

v_gene: TRBV10-3
d_gene: TRBD1
j_gene: TRBJ2-1
CDR3nt: TGTGCCATCACAGCCAGGGGGAATGGCAATGAGCAGTTCTTC
CDR3aa: CAITARGNGNEQFF

v_gene: TRBV29-1
d_gene: .
j_gene: TRBJ1-2
CDR3nt: TGCAGCGTTGGGAGAGCCTATGGCTACACCTTC
CDR3aa: CSVGRAYGYTF

v_gene: TRBV7-9
d_gene: TRBD1
j_gene: TRBJ2-3
CDR3nt: TGTGCCAGCAGCCTCGGGACAGCTAGCACAGATACGCAGTATTTT
CDR3aa: CASSLGTASTDTQYF

v_gene: TRBV10-3
d_gene: .
j_gene: TRBJ2-7
CDR3nt: TGTGCCAGTAACCCCGGGAGCCCCTACGAGCAGTACTTC
CDR3aa: CASNPGSPYEQYF

v_gene: TRBV2
d_gene: .
j_gene: TRBJ1-4
CDR3nt: TGTGCCAGCAGTGAAGCGCTTTTATGGACAACGAATAGTGAAAAACTGTTTTTT
CDR3aa: CASSEALLWTTNSEKLFF

v_gene: TRBV14
d_gene: TRBD1
j_gene: TRBJ1-6
CDR3nt: TGTGCCAGCAGCCAAGGACAGGGGAGCAATTCACCCCTCCACTTT
CDR3aa: CASSQGQGSNSPLHF

v_gene: TRBV6-1
d_gene: .
j_gene: TRBJ2-7
CDR3nt: TGTGCCAGCAGGGGGGCTGCCTACGAGCAGTACTTC
CDR3aa: CASRGAAYEQYF

v_gene: TRBV10-3
d_gene: .
j_gene: TRBJ2-1
CDR3nt: TGTGCCATCAGTCTTGCGCAGGGTCAAGGAGTCTACAATGAGCAGTTCTTC
CDR3aa: CAISLAQGQGVYNEQFF

v_gene: TRBV7-8
d_gene: .
j_gene: TRBJ2-7
CDR3nt: TGTGCCAGCAGCTTACACCGCGGGCCTAGCTACGAGCAGTACTTC
CDR3aa: CASSLHRGPSYEQYF

v_gene: TRBV5-1
d_gene: .
j_gene: TRBJ1-3
CDR3nt: TGCGCCAGCACCCTCGGGGGGACTGGAAACACCATATATTTT
CDR3aa: CASTLGGTGNTIYF

v_gene: TRBV5-4
d_gene: .
j_gene: TRBJ1-3
CDR3nt: TGTGCCAGCAGCTTGGGAGCAGCGCCCTCTGGAAACACCATATATTTT
CDR3aa: CASSLGAAPSGNTIYF

v_gene: TRBV19
d_gene: .
j_gene: TRBJ2-1
CDR3nt: TGTGCCAGTAGTATGTTGTTGAATGAGCAGTTCTTC
CDR3aa: CASSMLLNEQFF

v_gene: TRBV9
d_gene: .
j_gene: TRBJ2-5
CDR3nt: TGTGCCAGCAGCTTCGCGGACGTACAAGCAGGAGAGACCCAGTACTTC
CDR3aa: CASSFADVQAGETQYF

v_gene: TRBV9
d_gene: .
j_gene: TRBJ1-1
CDR3nt: TGTGCCAGCAGCGTAGTGGAGAGATACACTGAAGCTTTCTTT
CDR3aa: CASSVVERYTEAFF